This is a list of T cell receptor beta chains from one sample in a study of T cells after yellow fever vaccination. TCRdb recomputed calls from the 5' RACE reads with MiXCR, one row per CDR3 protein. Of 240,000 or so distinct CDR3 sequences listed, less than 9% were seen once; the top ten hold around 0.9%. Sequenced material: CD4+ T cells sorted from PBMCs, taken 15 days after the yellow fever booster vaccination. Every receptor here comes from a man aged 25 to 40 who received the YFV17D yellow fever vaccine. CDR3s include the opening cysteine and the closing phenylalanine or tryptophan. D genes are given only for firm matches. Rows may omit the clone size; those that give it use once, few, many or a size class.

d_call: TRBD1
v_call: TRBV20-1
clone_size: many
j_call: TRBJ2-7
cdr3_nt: TGCAGTGCCCCGTATTCGGGACAGATCTACGAGCAGTACTTC
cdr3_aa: CSAPYSGQIYEQYF

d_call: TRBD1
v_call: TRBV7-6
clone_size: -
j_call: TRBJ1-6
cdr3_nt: TGTGCCAGCAGCGCCCGACAGGGGCCAAATTCACCCCTCCACTTT
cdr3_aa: CASSARQGPNSPLHF

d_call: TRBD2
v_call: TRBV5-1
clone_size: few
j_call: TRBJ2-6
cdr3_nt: TGCGCCAGCCTAGCGGGAAGTCCCTCTGGGGCCAACGTCCTGACTTTC
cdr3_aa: CASLAGSPSGANVLTF

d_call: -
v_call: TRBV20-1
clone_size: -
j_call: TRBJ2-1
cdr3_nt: TGCAGTGCTAGAGATTCCGGGAGCGCCTACAATGAGCAGTTCTTC
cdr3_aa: CSARDSGSAYNEQFF

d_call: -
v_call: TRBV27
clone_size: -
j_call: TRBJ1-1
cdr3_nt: TGTGCCAGCAGTTACGGGGGGACTAGCGGGAGGAGAACTGAAGCTTTCTTT
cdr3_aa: CASSYGGTSGRRTEAFF

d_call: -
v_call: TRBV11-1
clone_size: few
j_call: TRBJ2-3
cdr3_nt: TGTGCCAGCAGCTTAGCTAGCGGAGAAGATACGCAGTATTTT
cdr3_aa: CASSLASGEDTQYF

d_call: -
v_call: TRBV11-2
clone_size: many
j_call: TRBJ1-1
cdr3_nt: TGTGCCAGCAGCTTAGGAGTAAGAATGAACACTGAAGCTTTCTTT
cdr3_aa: CASSLGVRMNTEAFF

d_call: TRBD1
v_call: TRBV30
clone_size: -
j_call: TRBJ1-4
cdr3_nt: TGTGCCTGGAGTGTCAACAGGGGGTACCCCCCAACTACTGAAAAACTGTTTTTT
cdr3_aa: CAWSVNRGYPPTTEKLFF

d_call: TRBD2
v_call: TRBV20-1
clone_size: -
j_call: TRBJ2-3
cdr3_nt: TGCAGTGAACTAGCGTCCACAGATACGCAGTATTTT
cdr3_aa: CSELASTDTQYF

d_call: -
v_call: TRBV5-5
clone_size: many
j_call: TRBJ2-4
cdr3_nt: TGTGCCAGCAGCCACAACTACAGCCCTAGAAACATTCAGTACTTC
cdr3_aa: CASSHNYSPRNIQYF

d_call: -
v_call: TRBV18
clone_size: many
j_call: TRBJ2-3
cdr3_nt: TGTGCCAGCTCACCATCGGGGGCAACAGATACGCAGTATTTT
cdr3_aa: CASSPSGATDTQYF

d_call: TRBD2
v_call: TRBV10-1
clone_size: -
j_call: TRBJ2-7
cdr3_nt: TGCGCCAGCAGTGGCCAAGCGGGAGGGCCGATCGGCGAGCAGTACTTC
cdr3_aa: CASSGQAGGPIGEQYF

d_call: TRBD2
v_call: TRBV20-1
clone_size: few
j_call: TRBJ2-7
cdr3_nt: TGCAGTGCTAGATCGGACGGAGCGGGACGTTACGAGCAGTACTTC
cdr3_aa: CSARSDGAGRYEQYF

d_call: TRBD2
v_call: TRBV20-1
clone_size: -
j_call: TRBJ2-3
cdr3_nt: TGCAGTGCTAGGGACTCGGGCGGGAGGGCCGGTGCGCAGTATTTT
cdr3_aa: CSARDSGGRAGAQYF

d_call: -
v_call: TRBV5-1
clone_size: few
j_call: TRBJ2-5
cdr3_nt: TGCGCCAGCAGCCGGACGCCTCAAGAGACCCAGTACTTC
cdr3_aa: CASSRTPQETQYF

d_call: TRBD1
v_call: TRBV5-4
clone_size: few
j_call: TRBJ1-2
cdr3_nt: TGTGCCAGCAGCCCGGGACAGGGAAATTTCTACACCTTC
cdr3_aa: CASSPGQGNFYTF

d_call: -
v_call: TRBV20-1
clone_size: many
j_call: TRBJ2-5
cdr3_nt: TGCAGTGCTATTGGGAGACAGGAGACCCAGTACTTC
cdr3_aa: CSAIGRQETQYF

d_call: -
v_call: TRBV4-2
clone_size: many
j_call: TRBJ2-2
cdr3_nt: TGTGCCAGCAGCCCTCGTACCGGGGAGCTGTTTTTT
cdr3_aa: CASSPRTGELFF

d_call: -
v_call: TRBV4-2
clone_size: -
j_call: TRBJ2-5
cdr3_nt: TGTGCCAGCAGCCAAAGTCCAGCGGCACAAGAGACCCAGTACTTC
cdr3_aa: CASSQSPAAQETQYF

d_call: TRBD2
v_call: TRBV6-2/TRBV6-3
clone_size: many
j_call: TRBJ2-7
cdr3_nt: TGTGCCAGCAGTGGGACTAGCGCAACCTACGAGCAGTACTTC
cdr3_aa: CASSGTSATYEQYF

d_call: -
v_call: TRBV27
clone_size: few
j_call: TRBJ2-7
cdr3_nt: TGTGCCAGCAGTCTCAGGGGTTGGGGCTACGAGCAGTACTTC
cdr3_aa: CASSLRGWGYEQYF

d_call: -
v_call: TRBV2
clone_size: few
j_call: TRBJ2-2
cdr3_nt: TGTGCCAGCCTCTGGGATAAAAACACCGGGGAGCTGTTTTTT
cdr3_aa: CASLWDKNTGELFF

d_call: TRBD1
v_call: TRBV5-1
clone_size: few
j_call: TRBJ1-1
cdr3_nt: TGCGCCAGCAGCTTGGAAGGGACAGGGGGAGCTGAAGCTTTCTTT
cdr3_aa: CASSLEGTGGAEAFF

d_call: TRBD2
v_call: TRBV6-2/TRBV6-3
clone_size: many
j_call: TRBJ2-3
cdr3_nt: TGTGCCAGCAGTTACGGGGCGCTAGCGGGACACACAGATACGCAGTATTTT
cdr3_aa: CASSYGALAGHTDTQYF

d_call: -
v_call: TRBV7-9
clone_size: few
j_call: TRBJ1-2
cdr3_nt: TGTGCCAGCAGCGCCGGGACACTCCTATCTTCTGGCTACACCTTC
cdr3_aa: CASSAGTLLSSGYTF

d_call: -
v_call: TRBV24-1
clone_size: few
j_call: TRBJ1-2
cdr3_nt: TGTGCCACCAGTGAGACCGGGACTTCGAGGCATGGCTACACCTTC
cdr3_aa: CATSETGTSRHGYTF

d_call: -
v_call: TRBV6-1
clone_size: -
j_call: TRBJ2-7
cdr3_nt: TGTGCCAGCAGCCCCCGGGTCGGTCGGAGGACGAGCTCCTACGAGCAGTACTTC
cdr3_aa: CASSPRVGRRTSSYEQYF

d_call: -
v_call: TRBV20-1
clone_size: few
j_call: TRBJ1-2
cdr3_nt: TGCAGTGCTAGGGTTAAGATAGGGAGACATGGCTACACCTTC
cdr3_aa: CSARVKIGRHGYTF

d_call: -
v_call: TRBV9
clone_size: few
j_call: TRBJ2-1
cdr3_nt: TGTGCCAGCAGCGCAGGGGAGTGGGAAAACTCCTACAATGAGCAGTTCTTC
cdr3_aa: CASSAGEWENSYNEQFF

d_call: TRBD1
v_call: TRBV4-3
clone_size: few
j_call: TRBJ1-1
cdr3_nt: TGCGCCAGCAGCCACGCGGACAGGGGCGCTGAAGCTTTCTTT
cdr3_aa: CASSHADRGAEAFF

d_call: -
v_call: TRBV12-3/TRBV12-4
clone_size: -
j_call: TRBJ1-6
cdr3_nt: TGTGCCAGCAGTTTGCGGGTATATAATTCACCCCTCCACTTT
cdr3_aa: CASSLRVYNSPLHF

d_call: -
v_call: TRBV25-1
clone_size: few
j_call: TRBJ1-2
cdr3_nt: TGTGCCAGCAGTGGGAGTGGTGCTAACTATGGCTACACCTTC
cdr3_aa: CASSGSGANYGYTF

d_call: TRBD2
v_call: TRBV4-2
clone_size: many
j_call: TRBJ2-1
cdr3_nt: TGTGCCAGCAGCCAAGGCGATACGGGAGGCTTTGAGCAGTTCTTC
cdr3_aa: CASSQGDTGGFEQFF

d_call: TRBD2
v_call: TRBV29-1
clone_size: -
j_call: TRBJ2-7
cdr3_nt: TGCAGCGCCCTAACCCCAGCTCCGGGAGGGCCCTTTGGCTACGAGCAGTACTTC
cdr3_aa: CSALTPAPGGPFGYEQYF

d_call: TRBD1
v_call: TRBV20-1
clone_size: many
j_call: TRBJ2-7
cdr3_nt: TGCAGTGCTAGAGATGGGACAGGGGTGGTCGAGCAGTACTTC
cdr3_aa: CSARDGTGVVEQYF

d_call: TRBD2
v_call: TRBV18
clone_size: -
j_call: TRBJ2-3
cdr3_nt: TGTGCCAGCTCACCTAGCGGGAACGCAGATACGCAGTATTTT
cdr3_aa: CASSPSGNADTQYF

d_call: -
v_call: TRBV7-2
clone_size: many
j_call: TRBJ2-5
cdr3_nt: TGTGCCAGCAGCGAAGACAGAGAGACCCAGTACTTC
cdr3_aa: CASSEDRETQYF

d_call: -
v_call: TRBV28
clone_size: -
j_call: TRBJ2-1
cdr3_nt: TGTGCCAGCAGTCTCGCCGGGACTCCCCCCCGGGGTGAGCAGTTCTTC
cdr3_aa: CASSLAGTPPRGEQFF

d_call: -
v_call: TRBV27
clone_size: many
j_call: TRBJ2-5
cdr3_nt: TGTGCCAGCAGTTTTACTAGCTTAGAGACCCAGTACTTC
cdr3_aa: CASSFTSLETQYF

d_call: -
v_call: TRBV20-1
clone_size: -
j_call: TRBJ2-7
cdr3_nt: TGCAGTGCCGGGAATCGCGAGCAGTACTTC
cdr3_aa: CSAGNREQYF

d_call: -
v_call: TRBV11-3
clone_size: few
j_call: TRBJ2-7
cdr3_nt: TGTGCCAGCAGCTTACACCCCGGCGGGCCCTACGAGCAGTACTTC
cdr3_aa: CASSLHPGGPYEQYF

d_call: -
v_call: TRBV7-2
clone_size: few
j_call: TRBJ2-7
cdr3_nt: TGTGCCAGCAGCTTAGGGCAGGGAAGGTACGAGCAGTACTTC
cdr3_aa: CASSLGQGRYEQYF

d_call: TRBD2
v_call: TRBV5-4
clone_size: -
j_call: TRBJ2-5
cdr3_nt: TGTGCCAGCAGCCCAAGTACGGGAGGGCAAGAGACCCAGTACTTC
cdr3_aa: CASSPSTGGQETQYF

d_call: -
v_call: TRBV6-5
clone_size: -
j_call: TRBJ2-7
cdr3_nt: TGTGCCAGCGGGAACGACGAGCAGTACTTC
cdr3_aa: CASGNDEQYF

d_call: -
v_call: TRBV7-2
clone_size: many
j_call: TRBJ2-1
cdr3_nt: TGTGCCAGCAGCTTTGGGCGTGGGAACGATGAGCAGTTCTTC
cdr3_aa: CASSFGRGNDEQFF

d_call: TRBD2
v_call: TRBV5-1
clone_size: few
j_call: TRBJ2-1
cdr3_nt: TGCGCCAGCCGAAAAAGCGGGAGCAATGAGCAGTTCTTC
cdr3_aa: CASRKSGSNEQFF

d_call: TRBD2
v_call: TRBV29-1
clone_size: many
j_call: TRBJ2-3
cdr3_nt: TGCAGCGTTAGACTAGCGGGAAACACAGATACGCAGTATTTT
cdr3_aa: CSVRLAGNTDTQYF

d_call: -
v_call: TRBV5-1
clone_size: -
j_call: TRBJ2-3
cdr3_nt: TGCGCCAGCAGTGGACAACTGGCGGATACGCAGTATTTT
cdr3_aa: CASSGQLADTQYF

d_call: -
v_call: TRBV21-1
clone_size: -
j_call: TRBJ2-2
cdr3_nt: TGTGCCAGCAGCGACCGGACAGGGGGCAGGACCGGGGAGCTGTTTTTT
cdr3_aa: CASSDRTGGRTGELFF